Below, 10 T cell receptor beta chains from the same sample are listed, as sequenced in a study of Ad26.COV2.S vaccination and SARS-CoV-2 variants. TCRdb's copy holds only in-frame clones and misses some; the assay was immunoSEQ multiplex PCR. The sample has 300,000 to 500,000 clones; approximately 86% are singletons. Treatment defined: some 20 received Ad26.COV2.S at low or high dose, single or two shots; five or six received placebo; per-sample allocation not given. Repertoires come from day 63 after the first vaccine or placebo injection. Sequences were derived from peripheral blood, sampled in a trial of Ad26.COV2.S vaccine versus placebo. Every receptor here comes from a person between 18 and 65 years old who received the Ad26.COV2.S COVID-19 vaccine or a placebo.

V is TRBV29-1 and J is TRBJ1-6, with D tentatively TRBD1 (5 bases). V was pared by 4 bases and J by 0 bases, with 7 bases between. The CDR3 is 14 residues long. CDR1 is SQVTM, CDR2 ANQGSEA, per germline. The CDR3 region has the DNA TGCAGCGTTGGGGGGAGCTCCTATAATTCACCCCTCCACTTT. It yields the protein CSVGGSSYNSPLHF.

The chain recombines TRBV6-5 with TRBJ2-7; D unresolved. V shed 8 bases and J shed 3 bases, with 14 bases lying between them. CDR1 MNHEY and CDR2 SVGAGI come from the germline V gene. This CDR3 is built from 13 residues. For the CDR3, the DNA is TGTGCCAGCTCAGCAAGCAGATTCTACGAGCAGTACTTC. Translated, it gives CASSASRFYEQYF.

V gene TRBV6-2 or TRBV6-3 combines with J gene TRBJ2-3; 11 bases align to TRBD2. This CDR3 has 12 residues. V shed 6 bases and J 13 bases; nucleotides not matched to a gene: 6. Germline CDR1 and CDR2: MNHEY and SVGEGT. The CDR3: CASSRGLAVEYF. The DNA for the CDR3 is TGTGCCAGCAGCAGGGGACTAGCGGTGGAGTATTTT.

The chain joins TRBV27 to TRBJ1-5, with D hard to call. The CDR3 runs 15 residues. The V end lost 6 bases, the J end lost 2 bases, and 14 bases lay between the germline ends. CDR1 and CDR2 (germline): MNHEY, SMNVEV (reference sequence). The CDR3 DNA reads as TGTGCCAGCAGGCCCAGCGGGAGCGGCAATCAGCCCCAGCATTTT. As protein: CASRPSGSGNQPQHF.

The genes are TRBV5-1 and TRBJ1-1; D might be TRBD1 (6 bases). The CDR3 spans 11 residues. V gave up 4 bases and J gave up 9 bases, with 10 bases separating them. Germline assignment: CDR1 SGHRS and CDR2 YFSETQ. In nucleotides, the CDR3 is TGCGCCAGCAGCCCTGGACAGAAAGCTTTCTTT. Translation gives CASSPGQKAFF.

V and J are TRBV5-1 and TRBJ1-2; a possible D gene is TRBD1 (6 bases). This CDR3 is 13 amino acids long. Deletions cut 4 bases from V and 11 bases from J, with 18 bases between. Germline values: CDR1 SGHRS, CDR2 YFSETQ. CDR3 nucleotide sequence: TGCGCCAGCAGCACCCGGGACACCGCACCTTACACCTTC. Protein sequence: CASSTRDTAPYTF. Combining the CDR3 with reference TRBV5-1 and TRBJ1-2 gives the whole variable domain KAGVTQTPRYLIKTRGQQVTLSCSPISGHRSVSWYQQTPGQGLQFLFEYFSETQRNKGNFPGRFSGRQFSNSRSEMNVSTLELGDSALYLCASSTRDTAPYTFGSGTRLTVV.

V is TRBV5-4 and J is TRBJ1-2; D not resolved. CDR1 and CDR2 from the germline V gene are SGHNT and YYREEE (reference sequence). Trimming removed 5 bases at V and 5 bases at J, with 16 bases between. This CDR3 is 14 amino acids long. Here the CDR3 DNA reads TGTGCCAGCAGGACCGACCCGGAGTCATATGGCTACACCTTC. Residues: CASRTDPESYGYTF.

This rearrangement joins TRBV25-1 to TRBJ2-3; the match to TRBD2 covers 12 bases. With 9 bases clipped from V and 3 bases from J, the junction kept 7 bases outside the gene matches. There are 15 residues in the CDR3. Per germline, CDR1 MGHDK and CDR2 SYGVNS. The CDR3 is CASKTSGGRTDTQYF. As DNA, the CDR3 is TGTGCCAGTAAGACTAGCGGGGGAAGAACAGATACGCAGTATTTT.

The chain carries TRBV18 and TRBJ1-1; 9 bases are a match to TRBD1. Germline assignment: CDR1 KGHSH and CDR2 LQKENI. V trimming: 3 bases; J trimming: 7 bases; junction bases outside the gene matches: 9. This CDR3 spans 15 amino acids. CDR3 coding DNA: TGTGCCAGCTCACCCCTGGACAGGGGAAGGGGTGAAGCTTTCTTT. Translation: CASSPLDRGRGEAFF.

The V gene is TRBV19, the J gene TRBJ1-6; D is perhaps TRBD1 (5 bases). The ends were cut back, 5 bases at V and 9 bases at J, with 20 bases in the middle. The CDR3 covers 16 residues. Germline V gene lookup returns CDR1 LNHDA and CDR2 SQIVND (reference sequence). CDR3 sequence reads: CASSPGETVLGSPLHF. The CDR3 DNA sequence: TGTGCCAGTAGTCCCGGAGAGACAGTACTGGGTTCACCCCTCCACTTT.